This T cell receptor (beta chain) was captured in a study of T cell responses to AZD1222 COVID-19 vaccine. Overall study findings and caveats: Repertoire sampling occurred only after the peak T cell response. Donors were chiefly white British, with a greater number of females, and clonal diversity was perhaps underestimated. Seropositive AZD1222 recipients at baseline numbered only 5 or 6.

As to this clone: The target antigen is unknown.

CDR3 size: 16 residues. The germline CDR1 and CDR2 sequences are MNHNS and SASEGT. Trimming removed 0 bases at V and 4 bases at J, with 13 bases between. Method: immunoSEQ multiplex PCR; TCRdb's copy keeps in-frame clones and lacks some. Among approximately 130,000 clones listed, 80% to 95% were seen once. The sample in question was peripheral blood, obtained 28 days after the second AZD1222 dose. The chain uses TRBV6-1 and TRBJ2-1; D unresolved. This sequence was found in an adult who received the AZD1222 COVID-19 vaccine. CDR3 region: CASSEAAYTAYNEQFF. The CDR3 DNA is TGTGCCAGCAGTGAAGCGGCTTACACGGCATACAATGAGCAGTTCTTC.